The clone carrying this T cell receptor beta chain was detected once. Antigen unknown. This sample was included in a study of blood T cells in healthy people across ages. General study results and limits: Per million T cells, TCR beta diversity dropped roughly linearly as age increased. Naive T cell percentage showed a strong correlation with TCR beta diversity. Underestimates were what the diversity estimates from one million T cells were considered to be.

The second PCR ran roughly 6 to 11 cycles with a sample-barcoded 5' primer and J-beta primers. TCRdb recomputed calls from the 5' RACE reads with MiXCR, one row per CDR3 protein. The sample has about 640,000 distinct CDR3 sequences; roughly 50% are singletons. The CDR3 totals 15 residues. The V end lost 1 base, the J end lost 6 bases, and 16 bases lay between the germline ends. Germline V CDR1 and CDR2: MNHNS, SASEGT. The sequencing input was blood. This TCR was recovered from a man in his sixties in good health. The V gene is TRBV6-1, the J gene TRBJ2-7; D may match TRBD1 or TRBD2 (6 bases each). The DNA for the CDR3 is TGTGCCAGCAGTGAAGTGGGGGGCGTGGGCAGCGAGCAGTACTTC. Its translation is CASSEVGGVGSEQYF.